This T cell receptor (beta chain) was identified during a study of blood T cell repertoires in COVID-19. Study at large: T cells, B-cell-depleted T cells, or PBMCs supplied cDNA or gDNA.

Profiled with immunoSEQ multiplex PCR; TCRdb holds only in-frame clones, not every one. This table has fewer than 40,000 clones, about 82% appearing once. Trimming cost V 6 bases and J 4 bases; bases outside gene matches: 6. The CDR3 has 14 residues. From germline, CDR1 is SNHLY and CDR2 FYNNEI. The chain carries TRBV2 and TRBJ1-2, with 9 bases fitting TRBD1. Sequenced input: peripheral blood. This TCR was sampled from a human donor in a cohort sampled during active COVID-19. In nucleotides, the CDR3 is TGTGCCAGCAGGGGACAGGGAGGTATCTATGGCTACACCTTC. It specifies CASRGQGGIYGYTF. Combining the CDR3 with reference TRBV2 and TRBJ1-2 gives the whole variable domain EPEVTQTPSHQVTQMGQEVILRCVPISNHLYFYWYRQILGQKVEFLVSFYNNEISEKSEIFDDQFSVERPDGSNFTLKIRSTKLEDSAMYFCASRGQGGIYGYTFGSGTRLTVV.